The 21 T cell receptor beta chains below come from one sample, sequenced in a study of blood T cells in healthy people across ages. Alongside a J-beta primer mix, a sample-barcoded 5' primer served in a second PCR lasting roughly 6 to 11 cycles. TCRdb used MiXCR to reprocess the 5' RACE reads, holding one entry per CDR3 protein. This table has over 1,500,000 distinct CDR3 sequences, roughly 49% appearing once. Sequenced material: blood. These receptors were obtained from a woman in her thirties or forties in good health.

There are a few counts of this clonotype. The V and J genes are TRBV5-1 and TRBJ2-5, with D perhaps matching TRBD2 (5 bases). The closer fit of TRBJ2-7 to the DNA end suggests the J call may be wrong. This CDR3 is 12 amino acids long. Germline lookup yields CDR1 SGHRS and CDR2 YFSETQ. The CDR3 DNA reads TGCGCCAGCAGCTTAGGGCTAGCCGAGCAGTACTTC. It translates to CASSLGLAEQYF.

The chain combines TRBV6-2 or TRBV6-3 with TRBJ1-4; possibly TRBD1 for D (5 bases). Per germline, CDR1 MNHEY and CDR2 SVGEGT. Deletions cut 2 bases from V and 0 bases from J, with 10 bases between. The CDR3 has 16 residues. In DNA form, the CDR3 reads TGTGCCAGCAGTTACCTGGGGACGGCAACTAATGAAAAACTGTTTTTT. This sequence encodes CASSYLGTATNEKLFF.

There are a few counts of this clonotype. V is TRBV7-2 and J is TRBJ1-2; D is uncertain. Germline V gene data show CDR1 as SGHTA and CDR2 as FQGNSA. The CDR3 runs 12 residues. V shed 0 bases and J shed 7 bases, with 6 bases lying between them. Here the CDR3 DNA reads TGTGCCAGCAGCTTAGCGCGGTCTGGCTACACCTTC. Translation: CASSLARSGYTF.

The chain recombines TRBV12-3 or TRBV12-4 with TRBJ2-2; a weak D match, TRBD1 (6 bases). The V end was cut by 4 bases, the J end by 5 bases, with 11 bases between. The CDR3 is 14 amino acids. The DNA of the CDR3 is TGTGCCAGCAGTTATATACAGGGTACCGGGGAGCTGTTTTTT. Its translation is CASSYIQGTGELFF.

The rearrangement joins TRBV21-1 to TRBJ2-7; TRBD1, as called in the table, went unchecked against the DNA. TRBV21-1 is a recognized pseudogene. The CDR3 is made up of 14 amino acids. The CDR3 spells CASSMGQIHCEQYF. In nucleotides, the CDR3 is TGTGCCAGCAGTATGGGACAAATACACTGCGAGCAGTACTTC.

The chain has TRBV20-1 and TRBJ1-5; D remains ambiguous. Deletions cut 8 bases from V and 8 bases from J, with 28 bases between. Germline CDR1 and CDR2: DFQATT and SNEGSKA (reference sequence). The CDR3 has 16 residues. CDR3 sequence: CSSNPGLRGGKKPQHF. CDR3 sequence (DNA): TGCAGTTCGAATCCGGGCCTTCGAGGAGGAAAAAAGCCCCAGCATTTT.

J is TRBJ1-2 and V is TRBV25-1; D is possibly TRBD1 (5 bases). From germline, CDR1 is MGHDK and CDR2 SYGVNS. V was clipped by 0 bases and J by 4 bases, with 9 bases between them. This CDR3 region has 14 residues. The CDR3 region is CASSEYGGSYGYTF. CDR3 in DNA: TGTGCCAGCAGTGAATATGGGGGGTCCTATGGCTACACCTTC.

The chain uses TRBV9 and TRBJ2-3; TRBD1 matches 9 bases. The junction had 8 bases not matched to a gene; V was cut back by 3 bases and J by 6 bases. CDR1 is SGDLS, CDR2 YYNGEE, per germline. The CDR3 has 15 amino acids. CDR3 sequence (DNA): TGTGCCAGCAGCGCCCAAGGACAGGGGACGGATACGCAGTATTTT. It encodes CASSAQGQGTDTQYF.

V and J are TRBV28 and TRBJ2-4; no clear D gene. This CDR3 spans 9 amino acids. The V end was cut by 8 bases, the J end by 11 bases, with 7 bases between. Germline CDR1 and CDR2: MDHEN and SYDVKM. The CDR3 DNA reads as TGTGCCAGCGGGAACGTTCAGTACTTC. Amino acids: CASGNVQYF. Variable domain in full (rest from reference TRBV28 and TRBJ2-4): DVKVTQSSRYLVKRTGEKVFLECVQDMDHENMFWYRQDPGLGLRLIYFSYDVKMKEKGDIPEGYSVSREKKERFSLILESASTNQTSMYLCASGNVQYFGAGTRLSVL.

The chain carries TRBV20-1 and TRBJ2-1; D remains unclear. V was shortened by 3 bases and J by 3 bases, with 15 bases between the two germline ends. Germline V gene data show CDR1 as DFQATT and CDR2 as SNEGSKA (reference sequence). The CDR3 runs 15 residues. CDR3 region: CSASPQWGSYNEQFF. The CDR3 DNA is TGCAGTGCTAGCCCTCAGTGGGGAAGCTACAATGAGCAGTTCTTC.

This clonotype has a handful of counts. The chain links TRBV28 to TRBJ2-5, with 7 bases aligning to TRBD1. The J call may be wrong; the DNA end is better matched by TRBJ2-7. The CDR3 runs 14 residues. The germline CDR1 and CDR2 sequences are MDHEN and SYDVKM. The CDR3 DNA follows: TGTGCCAGCAGTTTTTGGGACAGAGCCTACGAGCAGTACTTC. It encodes CASSFWDRAYEQYF.

J is TRBJ1-2 and V is TRBV20-1; D unresolved. The CDR3 is made up of 15 amino acids. Germline CDR1 and CDR2: DFQATT and SNEGSKA (reference sequence). The V and J ends lost 3 bases and 2 bases respectively, with 16 bases between them. CDR3: CSARIVAVTNYGYTF. The CDR3 nucleotides read TGCAGTGCTAGGATAGTGGCAGTAACAAACTATGGCTACACCTTC.

V usage is TRBV6-5 and J usage is TRBJ2-1; possible D gene TRBD2, 6 bases. The CDR3 is 13 residues long. Germline-derived CDR1 and CDR2 are MNHEY and SVGAGI. Trimming left V 8 bases short and J 4 bases short, with 12 bases between. The CDR3 DNA sequence: TGTGCCAGCGCCGGGACTGCGTACAATGAGCAGTTCTTC. Translation gives CASAGTAYNEQFF.

The CDR3 DNA reads TGCAGTGCTAGAGAAGGGGGGAAAGAAGAGACCCAGTACTTC. Translation gives CSAREGGKEETQYF. This chain links TRBV20-1 with TRBJ2-5; D may match TRBD1 or TRBD2 (6 bases each). Germline V gene lookup returns CDR1 DFQATT and CDR2 SNEGSKA (reference sequence). The V and J ends lost 0 bases and 3 bases respectively, with 11 bases between them. The CDR3 runs to 14 residues.

This clonotype occurred once. The gene calls are TRBV19 and TRBJ2-1; 7 nucleotides agree with TRBD1. The CDR3 is 13 amino acids. From germline, CDR1 is LNHDA and CDR2 SQIVND (reference sequence). The V and J ends lost 9 bases and 9 bases, in that order; junction bases with no gene match: 11. CDR3 in DNA: TGTGCCAGCCGGACAGGATCCCAGGTTGAGCAGTTCTTC. It yields the protein CASRTGSQVEQFF.

This clonotype was detected only once. The V and J genes are TRBV5-6 and TRBJ2-3; D remains ambiguous. CDR1 is SGHDT, CDR2 YYEEEE, per germline. The V end was cut by 4 bases, the J end by 4 bases, with 13 bases between. The CDR3 is 14 amino acids. In DNA, the CDR3 is TGTGCCAGCAGCGTGTTACAGATCCCAGATACGCAGTATTTT. Translating it yields CASSVLQIPDTQYF.

The chain has TRBV4-3 and TRBJ1-1; D might be TRBD1 (5 bases). The CDR3 has 15 residues. Trimming stripped 1 base from V and 3 bases from J, with 12 bases between. CDR1 is LGHNA, CDR2 YSLEER, per germline. This chain's CDR3 is CASSQGQNFYTEAFF. The CDR3 DNA sequence: TGCGCCAGCAGCCAAGGACAGAACTTTTACACTGAAGCTTTCTTT.

The CDR3 spells CASSTPPRGKTQYF. The CDR3 bases are TGTGCCAGCAGCACCCCCCCTAGGGGGAAGACCCAGTACTTC. The rearrangement uses TRBV7-2 and TRBJ2-5, with D perhaps matching TRBD1 (6 bases). The CDR3 has 14 residues. Germline loops: CDR1 SGHTA, CDR2 FQGNSA. Trimming pared 5 bases from V and 6 bases from J, leaving 16 bases between.

This clonotype came up a few times. The chain recombines TRBV29-1 with TRBJ2-7; 8 bases align to TRBD1. Germline V lookup: CDR1 SQVTM, CDR2 ANQGSEA. V lost 1 base to trimming and J lost 2 bases; unmatched junction nucleotides: 10. This CDR3 is built from 16 residues. The CDR3 DNA is TGCAGCGTTGAAGGCGGGACAGGCCGGACCCCCTACGAGCAGTACTTC. Its protein product is CSVEGGTGRTPYEQYF.

J is TRBJ2-5 and V is TRBV18; tentative D call: TRBD2 (5 bases). CDR1 and CDR2 (germline): KGHSH, LQKENI. The length of the CDR3 is 15 residues. The V and J ends lost 1 base and 0 bases respectively, with 9 bases between them. The DNA of the CDR3 is TGTGCCAGCTCACCACGAGGGATGTACCAAGAGACCCAGTACTTC. As protein: CASSPRGMYQETQYF. The whole variable domain, remainder taken from reference TRBV18 and TRBJ2-5, is NAGVMQNPRHLVRRRGQEARLRCSPMKGHSHVYWYRQLPEEGLKFMVYLQKENIIDESGMPKERFSAEFPKEGPSILRIQQVVRGDSAAYFCASSPRGMYQETQYFGPGTRLLVL.

The chain links TRBV10-3 to TRBJ2-1, with a possible D match to TRBD1 (7 bases). The CDR3 sequence is 15 residues long. V gave up 5 bases and J gave up 5 bases, with 16 bases separating them. Germline V gene sequence: CDR1 ENHRY, CDR2 SYGVKD. The DNA of the CDR3 is TGTGCCATCAGTAGACAGGGACCGGGGGACAATGAGCAGTTCTTC. Translating gives CAISRQGPGDNEQFF.